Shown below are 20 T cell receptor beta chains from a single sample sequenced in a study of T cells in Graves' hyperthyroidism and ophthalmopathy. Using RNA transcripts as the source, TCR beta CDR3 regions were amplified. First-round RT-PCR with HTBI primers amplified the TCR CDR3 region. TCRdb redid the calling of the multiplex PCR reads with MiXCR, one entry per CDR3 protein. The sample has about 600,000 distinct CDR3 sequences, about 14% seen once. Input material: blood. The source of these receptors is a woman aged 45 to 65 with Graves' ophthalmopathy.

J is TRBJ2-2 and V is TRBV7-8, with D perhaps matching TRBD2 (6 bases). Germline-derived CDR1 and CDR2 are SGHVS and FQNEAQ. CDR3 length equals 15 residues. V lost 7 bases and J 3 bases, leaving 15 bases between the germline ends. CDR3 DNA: TGTGCCAGCACCTTGACTAGGGGAGACACCGGGGAGCTGTTTTTT. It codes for CASTLTRGDTGELFF.

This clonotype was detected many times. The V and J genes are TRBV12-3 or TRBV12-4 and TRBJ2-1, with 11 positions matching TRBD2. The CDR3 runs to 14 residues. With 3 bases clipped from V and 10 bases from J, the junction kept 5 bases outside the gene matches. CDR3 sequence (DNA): TGTGCCAGCAGTTTGAGGCTAGCGGGAGGCGAGCAGTTCTTC. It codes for CASSLRLAGGEQFF.

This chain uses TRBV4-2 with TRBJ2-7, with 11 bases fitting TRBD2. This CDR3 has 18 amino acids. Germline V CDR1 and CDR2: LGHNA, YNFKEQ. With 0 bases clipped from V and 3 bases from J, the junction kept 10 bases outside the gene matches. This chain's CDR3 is CASSQEGTRTSGLYEQYF. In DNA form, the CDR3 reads TGTGCCAGCAGCCAAGAAGGTACCAGGACTAGCGGGCTCTACGAGCAGTACTTC.

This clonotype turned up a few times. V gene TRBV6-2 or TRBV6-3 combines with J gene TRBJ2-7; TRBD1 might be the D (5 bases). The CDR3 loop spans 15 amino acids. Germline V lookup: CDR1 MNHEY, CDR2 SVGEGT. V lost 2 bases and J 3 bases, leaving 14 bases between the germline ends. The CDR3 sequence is CASSYSQGSSYEQYF. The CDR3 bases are TGTGCCAGCAGTTACAGCCAGGGTTCGAGCTACGAGCAGTACTTC.

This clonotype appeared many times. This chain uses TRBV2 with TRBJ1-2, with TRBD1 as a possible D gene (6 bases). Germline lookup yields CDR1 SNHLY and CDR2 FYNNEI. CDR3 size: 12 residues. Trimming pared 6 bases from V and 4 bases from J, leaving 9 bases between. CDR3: CASRQGTYGYTF. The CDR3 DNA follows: TGTGCCAGCAGACAGGGAACCTATGGCTACACCTTC.

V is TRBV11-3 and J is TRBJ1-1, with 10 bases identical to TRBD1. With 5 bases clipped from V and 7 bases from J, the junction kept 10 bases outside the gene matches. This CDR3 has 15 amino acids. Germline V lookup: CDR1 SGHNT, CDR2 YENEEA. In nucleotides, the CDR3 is TGTGCCAGCAGCATTAAAGACAGGGGGCGAAATGAAGCTTTCTTT. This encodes CASSIKDRGRNEAFF.

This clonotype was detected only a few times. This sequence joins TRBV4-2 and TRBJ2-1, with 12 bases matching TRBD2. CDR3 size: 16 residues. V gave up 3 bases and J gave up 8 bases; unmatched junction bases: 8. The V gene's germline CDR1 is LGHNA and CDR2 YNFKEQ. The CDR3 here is CASSQALAGGSYEQFF. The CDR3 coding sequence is TGTGCCAGCAGCCAGGCCCTAGCGGGAGGGTCCTATGAGCAGTTCTTC.

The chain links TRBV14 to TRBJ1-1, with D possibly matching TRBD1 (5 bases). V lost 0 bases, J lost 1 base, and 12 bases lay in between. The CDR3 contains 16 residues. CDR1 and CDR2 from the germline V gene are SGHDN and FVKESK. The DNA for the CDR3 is TGTGCCAGCAGCCAAGAATCGAGGGGATGGAACACTGAAGCTTTCTTT. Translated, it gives CASSQESRGWNTEAFF. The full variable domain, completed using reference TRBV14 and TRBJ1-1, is EAGVTQFPSHSVIEKGQTVTLRCDPISGHDNLYWYRRVMGKEIKFLLHFVKESKQDESGMPNNRFLAERTGGTYSTLKVQPAELEDSGVYFCASSQESRGWNTEAFFGQGTRLTVV.

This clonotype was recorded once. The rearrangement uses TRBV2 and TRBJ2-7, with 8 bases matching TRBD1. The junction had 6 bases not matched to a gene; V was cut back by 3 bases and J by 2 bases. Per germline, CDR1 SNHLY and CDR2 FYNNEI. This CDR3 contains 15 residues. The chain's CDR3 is CASSDRGPSPYEQYF. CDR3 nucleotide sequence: TGTGCCAGCAGTGACAGGGGGCCTTCCCCCTACGAGCAGTACTTC.

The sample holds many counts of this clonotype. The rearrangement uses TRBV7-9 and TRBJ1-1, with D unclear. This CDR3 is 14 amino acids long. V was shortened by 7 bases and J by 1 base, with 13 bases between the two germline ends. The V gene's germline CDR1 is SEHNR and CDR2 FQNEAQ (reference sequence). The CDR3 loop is CASTPGWANTEAFF. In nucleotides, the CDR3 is TGTGCCAGCACCCCCGGGTGGGCGAACACTGAAGCTTTCTTT.

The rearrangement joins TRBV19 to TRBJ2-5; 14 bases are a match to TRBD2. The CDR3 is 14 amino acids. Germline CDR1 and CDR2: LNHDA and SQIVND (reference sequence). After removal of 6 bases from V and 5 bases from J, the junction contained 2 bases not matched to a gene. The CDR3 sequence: CASRGTSGSETQYF. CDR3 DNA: TGTGCCAGTAGGGGGACTAGCGGGAGTGAGACCCAGTACTTC.

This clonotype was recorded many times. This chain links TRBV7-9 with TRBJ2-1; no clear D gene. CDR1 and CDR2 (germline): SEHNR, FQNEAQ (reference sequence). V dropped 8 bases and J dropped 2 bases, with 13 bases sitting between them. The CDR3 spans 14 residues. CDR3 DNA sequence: TGTGCCAGCCTTAACCCCGGACCCTACAATGAGCAGTTCTTC. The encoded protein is CASLNPGPYNEQFF.

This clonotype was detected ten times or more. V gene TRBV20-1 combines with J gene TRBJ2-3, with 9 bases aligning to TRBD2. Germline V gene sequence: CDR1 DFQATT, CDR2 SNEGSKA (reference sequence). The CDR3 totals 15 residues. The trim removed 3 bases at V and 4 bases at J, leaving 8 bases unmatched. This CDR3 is CSASLREGQADTQYF. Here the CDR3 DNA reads TGCAGTGCTAGTTTGCGGGAGGGCCAAGCAGATACGCAGTATTTT.

For the CDR3, the DNA is TGTGCCAGCAGCTTTAGGGGGTTAAGTGAAAAACTGTTTTTT. Its translation is CASSFRGLSEKLFF. The chain is built from TRBV7-2 and TRBJ1-4, with D possibly being TRBD1 (6 bases). Germline V gene data show CDR1 as SGHTA and CDR2 as FQGNSA. The CDR3 consists of 14 residues. Deletions cut 3 bases from V and 7 bases from J, with 12 bases between. Filled out from reference TRBV7-2 and TRBJ1-4, the complete variable domain reads GAGVSQSPSNKVTEKGKDVELRCDPISGHTALYWYRQSLGQGLEFLIYFQGNSAPDKSGLPSDRFSAERTGGSVSTLTIQRTQQEDSAVYLCASSFRGLSEKLFFGSGTQLSVL.

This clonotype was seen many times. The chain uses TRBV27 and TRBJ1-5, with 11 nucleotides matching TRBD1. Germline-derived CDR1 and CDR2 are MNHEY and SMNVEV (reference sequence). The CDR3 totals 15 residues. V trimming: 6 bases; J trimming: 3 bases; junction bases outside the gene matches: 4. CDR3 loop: CASSRGQGANQPQHF. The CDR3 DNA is TGTGCCAGCAGCCGAGGACAGGGGGCCAATCAGCCCCAGCATTTT.

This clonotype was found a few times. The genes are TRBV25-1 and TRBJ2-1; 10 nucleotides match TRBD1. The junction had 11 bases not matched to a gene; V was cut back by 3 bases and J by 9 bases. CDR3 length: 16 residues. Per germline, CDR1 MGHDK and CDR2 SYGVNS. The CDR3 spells CASSDPGQGSGGEQFF. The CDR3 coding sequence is TGTGCCAGCAGTGATCCGGGACAGGGGTCGGGGGGTGAGCAGTTCTTC.

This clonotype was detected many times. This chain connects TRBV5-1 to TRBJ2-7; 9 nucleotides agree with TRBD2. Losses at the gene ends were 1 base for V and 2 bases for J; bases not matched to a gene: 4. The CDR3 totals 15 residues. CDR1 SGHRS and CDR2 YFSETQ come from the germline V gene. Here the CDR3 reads CASSLMGLAAYEQYF. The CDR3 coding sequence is TGCGCCAGCAGCTTGATGGGACTAGCAGCCTACGAGCAGTACTTC.

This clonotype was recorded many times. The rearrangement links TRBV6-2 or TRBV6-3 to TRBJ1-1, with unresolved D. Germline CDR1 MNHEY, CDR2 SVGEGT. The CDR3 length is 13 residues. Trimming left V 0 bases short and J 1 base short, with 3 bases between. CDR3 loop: CASSYSWNTEAFF. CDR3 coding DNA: TGTGCCAGCAGTTACTCTTGGAACACTGAAGCTTTCTTT.

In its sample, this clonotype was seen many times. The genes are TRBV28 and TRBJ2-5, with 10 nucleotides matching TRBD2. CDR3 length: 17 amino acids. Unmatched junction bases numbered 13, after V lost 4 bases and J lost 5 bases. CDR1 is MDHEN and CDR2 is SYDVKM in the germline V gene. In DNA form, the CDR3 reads TGTGCCAGCAGTTACCCCCGGCTAGCGGGAGTTGCTGAGACCCAGTACTTC. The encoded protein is CASSYPRLAGVAETQYF.

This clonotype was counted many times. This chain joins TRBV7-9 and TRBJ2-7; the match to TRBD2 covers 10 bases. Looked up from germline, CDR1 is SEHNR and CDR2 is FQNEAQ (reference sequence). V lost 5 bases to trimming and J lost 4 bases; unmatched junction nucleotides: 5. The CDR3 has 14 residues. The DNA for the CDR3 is TGTGCCAGCAGCCAAGCGGGAGGGCATTACGAGCAGTACTTC. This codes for CASSQAGGHYEQYF. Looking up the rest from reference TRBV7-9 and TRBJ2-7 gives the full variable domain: DTGVSQNPRHKITKRGQNVTFRCDPISEHNRLYWYRQTLGQGPEFLTYFQNEAQLEKSRLLSDRFSAERPKGSFSTLEIQRTEQGDSAMYLCASSQAGGHYEQYFGPGTRLTVT.